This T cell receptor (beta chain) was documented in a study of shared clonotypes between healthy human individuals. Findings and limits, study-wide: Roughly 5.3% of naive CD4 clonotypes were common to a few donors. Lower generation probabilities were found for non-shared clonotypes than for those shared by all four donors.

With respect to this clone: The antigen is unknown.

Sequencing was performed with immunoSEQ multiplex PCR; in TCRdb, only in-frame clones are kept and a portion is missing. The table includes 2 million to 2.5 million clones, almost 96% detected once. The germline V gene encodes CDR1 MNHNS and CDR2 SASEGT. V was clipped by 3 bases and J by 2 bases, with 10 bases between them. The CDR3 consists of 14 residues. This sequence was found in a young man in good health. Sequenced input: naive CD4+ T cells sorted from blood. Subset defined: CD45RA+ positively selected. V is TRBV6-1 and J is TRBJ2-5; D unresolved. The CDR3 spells CASSEIGRQETQYF. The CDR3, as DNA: TGTGCCAGCAGTGAGATAGGCAGACAAGAGACCCAGTACTTC.